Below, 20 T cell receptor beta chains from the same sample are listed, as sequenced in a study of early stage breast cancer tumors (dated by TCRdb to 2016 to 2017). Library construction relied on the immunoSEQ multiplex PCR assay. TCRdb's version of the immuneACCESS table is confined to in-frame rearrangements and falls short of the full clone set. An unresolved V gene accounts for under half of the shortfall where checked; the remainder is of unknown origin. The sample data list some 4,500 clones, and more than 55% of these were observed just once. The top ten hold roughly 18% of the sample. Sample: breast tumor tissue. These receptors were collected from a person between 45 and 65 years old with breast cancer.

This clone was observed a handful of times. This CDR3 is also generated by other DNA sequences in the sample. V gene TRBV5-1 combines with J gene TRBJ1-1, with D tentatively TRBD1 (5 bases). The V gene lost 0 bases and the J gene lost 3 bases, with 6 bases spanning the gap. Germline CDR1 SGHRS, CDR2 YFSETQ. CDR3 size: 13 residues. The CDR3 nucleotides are TGCGCCAGCAGCTTGGAACAGGACACTGAAGCTTTCTTT. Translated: CASSLEQDTEAFF.

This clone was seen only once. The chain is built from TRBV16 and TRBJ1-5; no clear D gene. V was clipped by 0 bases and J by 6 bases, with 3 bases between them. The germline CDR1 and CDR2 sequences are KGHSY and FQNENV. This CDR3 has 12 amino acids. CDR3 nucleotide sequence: TGTGCCAGCAGCCAATCTACTCAGCCCCAGCATTTT. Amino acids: CASSQSTQPQHF.

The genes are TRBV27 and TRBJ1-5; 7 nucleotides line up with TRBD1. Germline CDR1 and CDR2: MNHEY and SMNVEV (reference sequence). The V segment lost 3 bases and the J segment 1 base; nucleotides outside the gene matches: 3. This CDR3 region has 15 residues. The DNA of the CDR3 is TGTGCCAGCAGTTTGGGGACAGCCAGCAATCAGCCCCAGCATTTT. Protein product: CASSLGTASNQPQHF.

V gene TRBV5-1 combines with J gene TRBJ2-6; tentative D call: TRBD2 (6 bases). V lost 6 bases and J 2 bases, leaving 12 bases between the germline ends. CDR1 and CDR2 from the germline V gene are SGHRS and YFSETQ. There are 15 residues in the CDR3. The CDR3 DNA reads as TGCGCCAGCAACATGGGGACTCCTGGGGCCAACGTCCTGACTTTC. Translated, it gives CASNMGTPGANVLTF.

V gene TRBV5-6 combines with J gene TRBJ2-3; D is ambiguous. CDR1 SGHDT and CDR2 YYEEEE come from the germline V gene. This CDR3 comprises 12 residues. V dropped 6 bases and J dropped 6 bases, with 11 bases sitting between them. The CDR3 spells CASNLLGDTQYF. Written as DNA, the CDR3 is TGTGCCAGCAACTTATTAGGGGATACGCAGTATTTT.

CDR3 coding DNA: TGCAGTGCTAGAGTGGGCTATGGCTACACCTTC. As protein: CSARVGYGYTF. The chain links TRBV20-1 to TRBJ1-2; D ambiguous. The V and J ends lost 1 base and 4 bases respectively, with 4 bases between them. The CDR3 loop spans 11 amino acids. Germline CDR1 and CDR2: DFQATT and SNEGSKA (reference sequence).

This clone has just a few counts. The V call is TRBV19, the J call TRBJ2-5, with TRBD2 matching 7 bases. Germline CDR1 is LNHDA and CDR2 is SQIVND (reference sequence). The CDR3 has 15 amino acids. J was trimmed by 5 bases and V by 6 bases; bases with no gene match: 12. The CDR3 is CASRPGRAPGETQYF. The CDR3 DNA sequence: TGTGCCAGTAGGCCGGGGAGGGCCCCTGGGGAGACCCAGTACTTC.

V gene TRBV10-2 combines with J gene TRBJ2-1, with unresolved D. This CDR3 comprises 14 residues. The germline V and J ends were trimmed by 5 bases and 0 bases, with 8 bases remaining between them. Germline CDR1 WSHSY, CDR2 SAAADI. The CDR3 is CASSKVSSYNEQFF. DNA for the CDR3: TGCGCCAGCAGTAAGGTTAGCTCCTACAATGAGCAGTTCTTC.

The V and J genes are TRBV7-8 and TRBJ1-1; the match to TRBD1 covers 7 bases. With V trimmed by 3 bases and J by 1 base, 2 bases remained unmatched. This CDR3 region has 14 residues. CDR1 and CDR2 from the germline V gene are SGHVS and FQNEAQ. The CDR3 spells CASSFRQGNTEAFF. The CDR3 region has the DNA TGTGCCAGCAGCTTCCGACAGGGGAACACTGAAGCTTTCTTT.

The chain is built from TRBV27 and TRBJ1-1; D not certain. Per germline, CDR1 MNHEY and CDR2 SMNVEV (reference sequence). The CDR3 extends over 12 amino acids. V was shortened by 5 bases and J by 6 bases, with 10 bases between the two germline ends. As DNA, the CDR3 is TGTGCCAGCAGTCCAATTGGATCTGAAGCTTTCTTT. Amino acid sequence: CASSPIGSEAFF.

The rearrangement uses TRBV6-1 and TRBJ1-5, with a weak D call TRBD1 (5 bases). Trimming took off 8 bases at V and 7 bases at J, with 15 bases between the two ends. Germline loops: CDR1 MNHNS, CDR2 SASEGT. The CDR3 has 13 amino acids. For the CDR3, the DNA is TGTGCCAGCGAGGAGGGGACCGGACAGCCCCAGCATTTT. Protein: CASEEGTGQPQHF.

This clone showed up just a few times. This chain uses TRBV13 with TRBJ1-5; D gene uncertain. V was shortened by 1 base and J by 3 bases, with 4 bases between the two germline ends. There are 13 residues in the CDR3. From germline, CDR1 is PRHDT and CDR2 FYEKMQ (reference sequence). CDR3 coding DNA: TGTGCCAGCAGCTTAGCCCACAATCAGCCCCAGCATTTT. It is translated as CASSLAHNQPQHF.

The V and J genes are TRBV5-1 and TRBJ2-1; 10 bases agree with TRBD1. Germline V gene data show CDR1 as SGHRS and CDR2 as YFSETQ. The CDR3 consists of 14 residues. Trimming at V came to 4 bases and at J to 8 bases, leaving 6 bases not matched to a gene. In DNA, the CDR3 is TGCGCCAGCAGCCACAGACAGGGGGCGGATGAGCAGTTCTTC. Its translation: CASSHRQGADEQFF.

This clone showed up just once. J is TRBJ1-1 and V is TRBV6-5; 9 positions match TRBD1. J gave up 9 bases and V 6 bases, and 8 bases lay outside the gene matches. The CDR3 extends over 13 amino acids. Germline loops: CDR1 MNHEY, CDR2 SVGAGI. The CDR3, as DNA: TGTGCCAGCAGCCCCCCCGGGACAGGGAAAGCTTTCTTT. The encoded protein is CASSPPGTGKAFF.

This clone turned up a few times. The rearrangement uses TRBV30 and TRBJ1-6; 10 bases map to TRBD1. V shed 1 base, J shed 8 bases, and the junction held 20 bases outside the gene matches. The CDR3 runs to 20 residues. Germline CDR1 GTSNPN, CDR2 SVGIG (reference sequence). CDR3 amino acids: CAWSETLKIPGQGLDSPLHF. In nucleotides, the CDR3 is TGTGCCTGGAGTGAAACTTTAAAAATCCCGGGACAGGGGCTTGATTCACCCCTCCACTTT.

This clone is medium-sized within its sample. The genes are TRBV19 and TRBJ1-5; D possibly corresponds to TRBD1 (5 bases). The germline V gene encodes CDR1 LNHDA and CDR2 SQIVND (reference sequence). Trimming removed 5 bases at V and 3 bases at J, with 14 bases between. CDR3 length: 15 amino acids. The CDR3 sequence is CASSLDSHPNQPQHF. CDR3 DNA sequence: TGTGCCAGTAGTCTCGACAGCCACCCCAATCAGCCCCAGCATTTT. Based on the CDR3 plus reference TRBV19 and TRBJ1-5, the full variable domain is DGGITQSPKYLFRKEGQNVTLSCEQNLNHDAMYWYRQDPGQGLRLIYYSQIVNDFQKGDIAEGYSVSREKKESFPLTVTSAQKNPTAFYLCASSLDSHPNQPQHFGDGTRLSIL.

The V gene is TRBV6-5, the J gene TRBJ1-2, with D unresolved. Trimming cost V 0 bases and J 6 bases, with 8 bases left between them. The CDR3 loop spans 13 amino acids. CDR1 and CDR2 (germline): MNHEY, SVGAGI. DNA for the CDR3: TGTGCCAGCAGTTACTCGTTGAGGAATGGCTACACCTTC. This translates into CASSYSLRNGYTF.

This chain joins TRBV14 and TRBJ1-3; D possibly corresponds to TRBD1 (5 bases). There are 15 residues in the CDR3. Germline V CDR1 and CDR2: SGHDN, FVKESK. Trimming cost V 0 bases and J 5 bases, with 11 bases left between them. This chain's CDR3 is CASSQDAGSRNTIYF. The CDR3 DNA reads TGTGCCAGCAGCCAAGATGCAGGGAGCAGAAACACCATATATTTT.

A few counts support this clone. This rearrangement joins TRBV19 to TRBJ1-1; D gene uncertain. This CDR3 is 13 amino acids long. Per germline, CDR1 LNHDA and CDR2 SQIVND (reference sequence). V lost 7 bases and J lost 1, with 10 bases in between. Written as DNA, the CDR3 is TGTGCCAGTATAGGGCGGAAGAACACTGAAGCTTTCTTT. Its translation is CASIGRKNTEAFF.

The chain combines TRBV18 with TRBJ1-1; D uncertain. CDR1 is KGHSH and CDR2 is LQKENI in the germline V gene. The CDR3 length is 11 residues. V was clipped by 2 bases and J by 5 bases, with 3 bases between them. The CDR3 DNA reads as TGTGCCAGCTCACCAGGGACTGAAGCTTTCTTT. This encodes CASSPGTEAFF. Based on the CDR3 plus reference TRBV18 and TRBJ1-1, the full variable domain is NAGVMQNPRHLVRRRGQEARLRCSPMKGHSHVYWYRQLPEEGLKFMVYLQKENIIDESGMPKERFSAEFPKEGPSILRIQQVVRGDSAAYFCASSPGTEAFFGQGTRLTVV.